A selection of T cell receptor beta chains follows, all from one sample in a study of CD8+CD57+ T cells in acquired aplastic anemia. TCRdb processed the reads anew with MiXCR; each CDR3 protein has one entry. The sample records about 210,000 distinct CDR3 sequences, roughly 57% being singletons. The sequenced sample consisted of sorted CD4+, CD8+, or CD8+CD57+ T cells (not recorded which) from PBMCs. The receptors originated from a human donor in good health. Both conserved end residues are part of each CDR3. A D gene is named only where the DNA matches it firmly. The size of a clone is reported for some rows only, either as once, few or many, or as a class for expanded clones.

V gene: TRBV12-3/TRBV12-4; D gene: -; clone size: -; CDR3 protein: CASSLDLATRELFF
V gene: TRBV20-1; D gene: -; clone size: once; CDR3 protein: CSARRGAREETQYF
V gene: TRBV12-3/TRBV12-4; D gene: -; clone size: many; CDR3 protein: CASSWGATNEKLFF
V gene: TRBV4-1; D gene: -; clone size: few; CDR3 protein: CASSQDWGYTEAFF
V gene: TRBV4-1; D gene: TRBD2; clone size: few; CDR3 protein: CASSHPRTSSTYF
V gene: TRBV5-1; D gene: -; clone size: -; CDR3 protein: CASSFTGWDTEAFF
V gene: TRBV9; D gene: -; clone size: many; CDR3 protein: CASSTPSGSAVDEQFF
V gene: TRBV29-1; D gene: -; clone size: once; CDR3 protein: CSVGETSYEQYF
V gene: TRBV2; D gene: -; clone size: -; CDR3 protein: CASSELTEVLHF
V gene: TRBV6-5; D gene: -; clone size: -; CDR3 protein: CASSYLGTEAFF
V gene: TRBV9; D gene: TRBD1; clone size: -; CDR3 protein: CASSVEGTGGYNEQYF
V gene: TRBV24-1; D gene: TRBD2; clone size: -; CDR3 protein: CATTASGNLNEQFF
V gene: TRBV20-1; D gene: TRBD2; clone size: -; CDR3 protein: CSQLAGGYNEQFF
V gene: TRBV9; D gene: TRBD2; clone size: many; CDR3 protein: CASSVGGGRANEQYF
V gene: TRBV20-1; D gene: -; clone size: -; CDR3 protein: CSARGSLGQQETQYF
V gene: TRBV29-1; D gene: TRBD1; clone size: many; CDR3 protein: CSVTGGNFYEQYF
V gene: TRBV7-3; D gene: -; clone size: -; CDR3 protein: CASSTRTRDTQYF
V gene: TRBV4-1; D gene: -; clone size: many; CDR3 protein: CASSQDLGSGQPQHF
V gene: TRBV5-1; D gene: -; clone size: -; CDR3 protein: CASSLGAPSRYEQYF
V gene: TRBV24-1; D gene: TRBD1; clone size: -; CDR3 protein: CATRGQGLNTEAFF
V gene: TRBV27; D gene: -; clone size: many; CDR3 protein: CASSQYSGAGYNEQFF
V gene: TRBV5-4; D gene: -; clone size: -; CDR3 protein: CASSLGQGGHNSPLHF
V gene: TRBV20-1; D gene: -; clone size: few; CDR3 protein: CSAAVRGHSNQPQHF
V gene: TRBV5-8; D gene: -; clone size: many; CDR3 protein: CASSLNDGFYGYTF
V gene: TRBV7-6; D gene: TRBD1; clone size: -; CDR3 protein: CASSLQIQGYGYGYTF
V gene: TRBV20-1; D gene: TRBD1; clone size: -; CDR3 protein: CSARGGTGSNQPQHF
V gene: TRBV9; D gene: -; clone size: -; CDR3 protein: CASSVGGVSEAFF
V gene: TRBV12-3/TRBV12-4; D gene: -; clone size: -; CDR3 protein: CASSGRGAYNEQFF
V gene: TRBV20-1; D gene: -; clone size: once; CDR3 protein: CSASGLNTDTQYF
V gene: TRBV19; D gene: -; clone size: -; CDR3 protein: CASNDGGGETQYF
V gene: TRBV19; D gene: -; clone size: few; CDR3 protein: CASSIDLHGYNEQFF
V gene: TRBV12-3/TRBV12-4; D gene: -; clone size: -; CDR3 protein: CASSRISPSGYTF
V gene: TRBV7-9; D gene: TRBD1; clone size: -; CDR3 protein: CASSLGRTGNTGELFF
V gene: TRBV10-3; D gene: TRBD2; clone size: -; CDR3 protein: CAIRPGTSGPQQYF
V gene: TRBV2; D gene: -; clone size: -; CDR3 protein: CASSVSVAEAFF
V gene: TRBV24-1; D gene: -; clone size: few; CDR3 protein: CATSDGSRDDQPQHF
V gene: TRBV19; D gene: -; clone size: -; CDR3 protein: CASSPEGWALHF
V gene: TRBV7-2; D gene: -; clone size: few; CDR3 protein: CASSLGRLGQYF
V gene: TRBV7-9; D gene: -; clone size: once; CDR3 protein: CASSLVNIYEQYF
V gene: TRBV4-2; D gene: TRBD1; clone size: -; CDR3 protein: CASSIGRTGGICEQYF
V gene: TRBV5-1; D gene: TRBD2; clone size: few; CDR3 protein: CASSNGGVIGGEQFF
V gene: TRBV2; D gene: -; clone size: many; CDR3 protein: CASSEPRDEQYF
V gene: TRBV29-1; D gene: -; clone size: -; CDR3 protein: CSVLGDLAREQYF
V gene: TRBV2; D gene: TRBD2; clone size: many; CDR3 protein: CASTRFSGEGETQYF
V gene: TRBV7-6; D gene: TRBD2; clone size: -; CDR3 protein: CASSLLTSGGETQYF
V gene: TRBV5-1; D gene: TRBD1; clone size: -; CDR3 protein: CASSSRTGQGQKAFF
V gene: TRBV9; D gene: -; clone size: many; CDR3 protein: CASSARLDSDEQFF
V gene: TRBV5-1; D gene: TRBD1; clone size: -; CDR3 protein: CASSQQGLSGNTIYF
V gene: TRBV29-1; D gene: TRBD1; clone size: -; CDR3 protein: CSVWDRGSGNTIYF
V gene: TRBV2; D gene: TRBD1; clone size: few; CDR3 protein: CASSDGGTGLYEQYF
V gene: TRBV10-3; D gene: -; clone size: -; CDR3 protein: CAISNRVYGYTF